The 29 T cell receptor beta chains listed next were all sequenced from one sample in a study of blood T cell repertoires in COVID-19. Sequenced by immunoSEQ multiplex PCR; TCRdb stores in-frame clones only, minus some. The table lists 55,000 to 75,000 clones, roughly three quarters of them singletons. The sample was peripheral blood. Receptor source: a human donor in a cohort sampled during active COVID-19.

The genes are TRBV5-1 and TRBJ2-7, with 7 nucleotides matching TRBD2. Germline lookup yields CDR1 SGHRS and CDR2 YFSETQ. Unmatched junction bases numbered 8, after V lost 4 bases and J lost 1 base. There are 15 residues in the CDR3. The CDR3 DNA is TGCGCCAGCAGCAGGACAACTAGCGAGTCCTACGAGCAGTACTTC. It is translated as CASSRTTSESYEQYF.

CDR3: CASSSGGDGYTF. CDR3 in DNA: TGTGCCAGCAGTTCGGGAGGGGATGGCTACACCTTC. The chain joins TRBV12-3 or TRBV12-4 to TRBJ1-2; possible D gene TRBD1, 5 bases. V lost 4 bases, J lost 6 bases, and 9 bases lay in between. The CDR3 totals 12 residues.

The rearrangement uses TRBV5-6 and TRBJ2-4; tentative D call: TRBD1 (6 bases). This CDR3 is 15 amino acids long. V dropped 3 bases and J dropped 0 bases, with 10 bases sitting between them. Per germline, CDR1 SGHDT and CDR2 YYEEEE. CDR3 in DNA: TGTGCCAGCAGCTCCCCAGGGGAAGCCAAAAACATTCAGTACTTC. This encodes CASSSPGEAKNIQYF.

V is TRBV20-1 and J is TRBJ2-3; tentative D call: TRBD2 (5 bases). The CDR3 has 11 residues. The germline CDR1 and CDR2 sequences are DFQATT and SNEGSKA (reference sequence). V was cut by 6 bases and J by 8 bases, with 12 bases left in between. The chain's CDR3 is CSAPSGGTQYF. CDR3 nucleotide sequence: TGCAGTGCCCCCTCTGGAGGTACGCAGTATTTT.

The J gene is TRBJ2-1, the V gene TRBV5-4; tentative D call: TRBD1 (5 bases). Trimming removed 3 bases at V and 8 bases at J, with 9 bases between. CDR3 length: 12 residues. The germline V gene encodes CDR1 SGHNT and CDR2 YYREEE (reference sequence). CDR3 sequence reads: CASSSSGYEQFF. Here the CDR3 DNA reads TGTGCCAGCAGCTCCTCAGGGTATGAGCAGTTCTTC.

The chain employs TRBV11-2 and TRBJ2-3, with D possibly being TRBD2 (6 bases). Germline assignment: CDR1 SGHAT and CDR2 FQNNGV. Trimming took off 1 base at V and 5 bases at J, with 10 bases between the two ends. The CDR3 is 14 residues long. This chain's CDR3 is CASSLGLGGDTQYF. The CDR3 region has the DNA TGTGCCAGCAGCTTAGGACTAGGCGGAGATACGCAGTATTTT.

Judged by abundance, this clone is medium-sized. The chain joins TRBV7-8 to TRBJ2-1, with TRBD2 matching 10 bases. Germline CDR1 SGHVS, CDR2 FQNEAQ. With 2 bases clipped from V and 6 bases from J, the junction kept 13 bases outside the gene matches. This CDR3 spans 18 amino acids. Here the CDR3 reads CASSLYTSGIRVGNEQFF. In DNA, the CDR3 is TGTGCCAGCAGCTTATATACTAGCGGGATAAGGGTCGGCAATGAGCAGTTCTTC.

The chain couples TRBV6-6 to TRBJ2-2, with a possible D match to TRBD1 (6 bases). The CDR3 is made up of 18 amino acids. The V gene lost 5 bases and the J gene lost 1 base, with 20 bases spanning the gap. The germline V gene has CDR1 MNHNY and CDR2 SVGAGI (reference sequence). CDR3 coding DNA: TGTGCCAGCAGTCCCCGTCCCCCAGGGGCCGAGAACACCGGGGAGCTGTTTTTT. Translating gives CASSPRPPGAENTGELFF.

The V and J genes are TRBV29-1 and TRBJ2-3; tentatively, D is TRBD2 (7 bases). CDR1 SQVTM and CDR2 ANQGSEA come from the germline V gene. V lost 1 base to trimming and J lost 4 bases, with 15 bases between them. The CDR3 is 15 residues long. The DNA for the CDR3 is TGCAGCGTTGAAGGGGGGAGGGGACACCCAGATACGCAGTATTTT. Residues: CSVEGGRGHPDTQYF.

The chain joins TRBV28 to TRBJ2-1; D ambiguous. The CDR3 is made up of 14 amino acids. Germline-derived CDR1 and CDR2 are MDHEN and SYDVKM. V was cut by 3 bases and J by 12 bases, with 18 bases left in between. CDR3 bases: TGTGCCAGCAGTTTTGCAACAGAGCTACCCCGGCAGTTCTTC. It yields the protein CASSFATELPRQFF.

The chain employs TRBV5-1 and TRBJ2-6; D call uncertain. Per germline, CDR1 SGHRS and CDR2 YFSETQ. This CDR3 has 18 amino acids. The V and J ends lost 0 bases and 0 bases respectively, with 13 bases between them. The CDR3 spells CASSLDGGATSGANVLTF. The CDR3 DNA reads TGCGCCAGCAGCTTGGATGGCGGAGCAACCTCTGGGGCCAACGTCCTGACTTTC.

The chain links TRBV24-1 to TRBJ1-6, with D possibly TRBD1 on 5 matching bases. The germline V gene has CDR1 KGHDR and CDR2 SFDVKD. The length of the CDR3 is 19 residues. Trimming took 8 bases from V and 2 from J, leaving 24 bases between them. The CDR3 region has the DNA TGTGCCACCACCGTCGGGGGACTCAGGAGGGTGACCTATAATTCACCCCTCCACTTT. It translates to CATTVGGLRRVTYNSPLHF.

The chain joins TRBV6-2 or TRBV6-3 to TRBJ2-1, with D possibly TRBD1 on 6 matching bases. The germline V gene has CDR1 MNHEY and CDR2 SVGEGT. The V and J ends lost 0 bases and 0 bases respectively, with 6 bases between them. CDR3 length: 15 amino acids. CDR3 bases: TGTGCCAGCAGTTACTCAGGGGGCTCCTACAATGAGCAGTTCTTC. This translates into CASSYSGGSYNEQFF.

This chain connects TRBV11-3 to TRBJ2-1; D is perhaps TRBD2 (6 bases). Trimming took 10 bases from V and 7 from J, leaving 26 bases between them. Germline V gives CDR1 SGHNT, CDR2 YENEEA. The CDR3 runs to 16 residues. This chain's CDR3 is CANPHPSGPAGNEQFF. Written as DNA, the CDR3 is TGTGCCAACCCCCACCCCAGCGGACCCGCGGGGAATGAGCAGTTCTTC.

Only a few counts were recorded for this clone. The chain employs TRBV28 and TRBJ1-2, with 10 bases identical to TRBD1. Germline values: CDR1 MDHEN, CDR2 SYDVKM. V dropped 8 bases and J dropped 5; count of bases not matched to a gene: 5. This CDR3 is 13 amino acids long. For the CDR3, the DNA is TGTGCCAGCCGACAGGGGGCGATGTATGGCTACACCTTC. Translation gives CASRQGAMYGYTF.

The CDR3, as DNA: TGTGCCAGCAGTTTAGGACAGCCTGCAACTAATGAAAAACTGTTTTTT. Residues: CASSLGQPATNEKLFF. The chain links TRBV27 to TRBJ1-4; D might be TRBD1 (6 bases). This CDR3 is 16 amino acids long. Trimming pared 2 bases from V and 0 bases from J, leaving 10 bases between. Germline CDR1 reads MNHEY; CDR2 reads SMNVEV (reference sequence).

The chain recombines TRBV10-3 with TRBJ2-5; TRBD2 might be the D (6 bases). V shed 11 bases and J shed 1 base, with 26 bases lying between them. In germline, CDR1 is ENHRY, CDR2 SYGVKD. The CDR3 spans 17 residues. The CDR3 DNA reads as TGTGCCGCCTCCCCGGGAAGCCGGGACTTATTCCAAGAGACCCAGTACTTC. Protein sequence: CAASPGSRDLFQETQYF.

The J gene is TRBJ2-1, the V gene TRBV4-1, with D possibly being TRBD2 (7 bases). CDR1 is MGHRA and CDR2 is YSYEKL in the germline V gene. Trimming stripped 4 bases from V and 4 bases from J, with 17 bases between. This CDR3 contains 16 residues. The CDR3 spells CASSPRGGGGYNEQFF. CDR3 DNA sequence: TGCGCCAGCAGCCCGAGAGGGGGAGGGGGGTACAATGAGCAGTTCTTC.

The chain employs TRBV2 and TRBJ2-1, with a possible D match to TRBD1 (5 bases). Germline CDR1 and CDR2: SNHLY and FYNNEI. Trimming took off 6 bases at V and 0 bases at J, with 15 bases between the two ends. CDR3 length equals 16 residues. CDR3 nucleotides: TGTGCCAGCAGGCGTCAGACAGTAAGCTCCTACAATGAGCAGTTCTTC. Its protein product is CASRRQTVSSYNEQFF.

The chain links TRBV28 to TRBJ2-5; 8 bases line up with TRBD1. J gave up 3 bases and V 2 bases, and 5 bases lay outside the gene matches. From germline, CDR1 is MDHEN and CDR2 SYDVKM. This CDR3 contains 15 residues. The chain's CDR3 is CASSLRTGREETQYF. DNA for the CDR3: TGTGCCAGCAGTTTACGGACAGGGCGGGAAGAGACCCAGTACTTC. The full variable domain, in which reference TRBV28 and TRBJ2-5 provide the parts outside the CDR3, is DVKVTQSSRYLVKRTGEKVFLECVQDMDHENMFWYRQDPGLGLRLIYFSYDVKMKEKGDIPEGYSVSREKKERFSLILESASTNQTSMYLCASSLRTGREETQYFGPGTRLLVL.

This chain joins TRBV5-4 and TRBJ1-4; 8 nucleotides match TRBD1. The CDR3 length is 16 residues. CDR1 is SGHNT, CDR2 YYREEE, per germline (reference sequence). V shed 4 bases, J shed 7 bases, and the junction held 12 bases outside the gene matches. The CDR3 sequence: CASSGTSTGEGEKLFF. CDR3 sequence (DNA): TGTGCCAGCAGCGGGACGTCGACAGGGGAGGGTGAAAAACTGTTTTTT.

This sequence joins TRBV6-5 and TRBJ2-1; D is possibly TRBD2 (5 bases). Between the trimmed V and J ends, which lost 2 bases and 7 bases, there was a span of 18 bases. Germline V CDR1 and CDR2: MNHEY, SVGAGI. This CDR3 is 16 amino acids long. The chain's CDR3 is CASSYKNDYRLNEQFF. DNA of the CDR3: TGTGCCAGCAGTTACAAAAACGACTACCGACTGAATGAGCAGTTCTTC.

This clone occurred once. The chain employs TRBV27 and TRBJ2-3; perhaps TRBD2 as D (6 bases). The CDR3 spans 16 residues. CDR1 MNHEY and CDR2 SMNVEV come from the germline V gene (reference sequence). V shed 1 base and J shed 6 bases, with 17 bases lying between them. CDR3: CASSLLMGGGPDTQYF. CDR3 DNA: TGTGCCAGCAGTTTATTGATGGGGGGAGGCCCGGATACGCAGTATTTT.

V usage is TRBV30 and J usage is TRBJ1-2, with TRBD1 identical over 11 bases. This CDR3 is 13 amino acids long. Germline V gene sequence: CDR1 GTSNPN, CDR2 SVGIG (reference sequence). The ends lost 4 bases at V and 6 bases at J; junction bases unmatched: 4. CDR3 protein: CAWKRDRGDGYTF. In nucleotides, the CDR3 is TGTGCCTGGAAGCGGGACAGGGGGGATGGCTACACCTTC.

The CDR3 sequence: CASSMDRANTEAFF. For the CDR3, the DNA is TGTGCCAGTAGTATGGACAGGGCTAACACTGAAGCTTTCTTT. The genes are TRBV19 and TRBJ1-1; TRBD1 matches at 8 bases. Germline V gene sequence: CDR1 LNHDA, CDR2 SQIVND (reference sequence). With 3 bases clipped from V and 2 bases from J, the junction kept 2 bases outside the gene matches. The CDR3 runs to 14 residues.

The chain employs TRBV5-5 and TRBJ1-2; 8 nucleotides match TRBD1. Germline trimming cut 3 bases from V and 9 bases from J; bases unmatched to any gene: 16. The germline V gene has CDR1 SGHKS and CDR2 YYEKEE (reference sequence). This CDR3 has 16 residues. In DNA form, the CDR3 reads TGTGCCAGCAGCTCCCTCGCCGGGACAGGAGTTGTGAGCTACACCTTC. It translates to CASSSLAGTGVVSYTF.

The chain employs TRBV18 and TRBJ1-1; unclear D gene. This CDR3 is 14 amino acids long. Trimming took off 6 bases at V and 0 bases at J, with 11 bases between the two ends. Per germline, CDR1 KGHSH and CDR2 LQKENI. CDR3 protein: CASSPGGMNTEAFF. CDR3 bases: TGTGCCAGCTCCCCCGGAGGCATGAACACTGAAGCTTTCTTT.

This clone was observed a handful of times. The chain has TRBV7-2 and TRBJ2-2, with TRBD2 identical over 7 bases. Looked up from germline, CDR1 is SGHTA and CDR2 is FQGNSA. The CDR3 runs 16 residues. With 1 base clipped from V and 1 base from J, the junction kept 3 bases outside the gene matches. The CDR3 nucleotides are TGTGCCAGCAGCTTAGTCGCGGGAGAGAACACCGGGGAGCTGTTTTTT. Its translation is CASSLVAGENTGELFF.

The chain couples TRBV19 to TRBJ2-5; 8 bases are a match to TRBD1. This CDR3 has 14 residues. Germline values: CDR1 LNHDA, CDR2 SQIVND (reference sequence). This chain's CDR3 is CTSKDRDRGKTQYF. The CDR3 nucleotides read TGTACTAGTAAGGACAGGGATAGGGGGAAGACCCAGTACTTC.